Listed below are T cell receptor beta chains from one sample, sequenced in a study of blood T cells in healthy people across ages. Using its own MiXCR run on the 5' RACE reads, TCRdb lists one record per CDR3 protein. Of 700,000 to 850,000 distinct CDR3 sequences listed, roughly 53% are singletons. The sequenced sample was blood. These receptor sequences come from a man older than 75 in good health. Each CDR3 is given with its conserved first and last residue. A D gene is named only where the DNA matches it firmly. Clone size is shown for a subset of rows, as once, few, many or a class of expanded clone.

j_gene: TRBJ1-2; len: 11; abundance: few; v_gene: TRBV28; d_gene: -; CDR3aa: CASSEDYGYTF; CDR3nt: TGTGCCAGCAGTGAAGACTATGGCTACACCTTC
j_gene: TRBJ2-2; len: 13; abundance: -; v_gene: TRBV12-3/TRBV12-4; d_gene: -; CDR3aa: CASSLDMAGELFF; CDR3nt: TGTGCCAGCAGTTTAGACATGGCCGGGGAGCTGTTTTTT
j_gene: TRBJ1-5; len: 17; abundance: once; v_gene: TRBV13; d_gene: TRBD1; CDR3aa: CASSLRSGTGFNQPQHF; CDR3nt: TGTGCCAGCAGCTTAAGGTCCGGGACAGGGTTCAATCAGCCCCAGCATTTT
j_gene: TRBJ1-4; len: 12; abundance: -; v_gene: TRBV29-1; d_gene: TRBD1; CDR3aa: CSAGGADEKLFF; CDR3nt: TGCAGCGCAGGGGGCGCGGATGAAAAACTGTTTTTT
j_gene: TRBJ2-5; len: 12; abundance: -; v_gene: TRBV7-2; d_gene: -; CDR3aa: CASSPEAKTQYF; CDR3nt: TGTGCCAGCAGCCCGGAGGCGAAGACCCAGTACTTC
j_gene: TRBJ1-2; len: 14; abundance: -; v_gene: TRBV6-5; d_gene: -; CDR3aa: CASSYGLGGVGYTF; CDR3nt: TGTGCCAGCAGTTACGGTTTGGGAGGGGTTGGCTACACCTTC
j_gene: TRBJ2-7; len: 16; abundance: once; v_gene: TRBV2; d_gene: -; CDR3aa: CASSDLEGAGIPEQYF; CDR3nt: TGTGCCAGCAGTGATCTGGAAGGGGCGGGAATCCCCGAGCAGTACTTC
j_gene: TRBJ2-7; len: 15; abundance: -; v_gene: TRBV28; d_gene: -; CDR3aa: CASSSQRRGTYEQYF; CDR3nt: TGTGCCAGCAGTTCCCAACGCCGGGGTACCTACGAGCAGTACTTC
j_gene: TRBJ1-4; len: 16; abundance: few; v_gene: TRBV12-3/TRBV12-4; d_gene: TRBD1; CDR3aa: CASSSGTGASNEKLFF; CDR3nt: TGTGCCAGCAGTTCAGGGACAGGGGCATCTAATGAAAAACTGTTTTTT
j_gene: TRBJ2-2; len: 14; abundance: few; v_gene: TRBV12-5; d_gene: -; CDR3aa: CASGLAPGPGELFF; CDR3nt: TGTGCTAGTGGTTTGGCCCCGGGGCCCGGGGAGCTGTTTTTT
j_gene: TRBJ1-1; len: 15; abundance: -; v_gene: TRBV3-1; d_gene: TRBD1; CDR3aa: CASSRNRGRGTEAFF; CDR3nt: TGTGCCAGCAGCCGTAACAGGGGGCGCGGGACTGAAGCTTTCTTT
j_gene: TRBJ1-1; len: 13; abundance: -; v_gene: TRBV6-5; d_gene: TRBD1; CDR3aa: CASSTQGITEAFF; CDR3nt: TGTGCCAGCAGTACACAGGGGATCACTGAAGCTTTCTTT
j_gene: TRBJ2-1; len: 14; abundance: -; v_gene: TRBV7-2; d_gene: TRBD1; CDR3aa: CASSRTGGSYEQFF; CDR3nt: TGTGCCAGCAGCCGGACAGGGGGTTCCTACGAGCAGTTCTTC
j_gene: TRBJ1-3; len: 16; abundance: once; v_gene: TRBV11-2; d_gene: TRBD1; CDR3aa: CASRPLRGISGNTIYF; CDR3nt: TGTGCCAGCAGACCCCTCAGGGGGATCTCTGGAAACACCATATATTTT
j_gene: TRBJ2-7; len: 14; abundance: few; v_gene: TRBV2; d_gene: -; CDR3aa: CASTGTVNSYEQYF; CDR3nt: TGTGCCAGCACCGGGACGGTAAACTCCTACGAGCAGTACTTC
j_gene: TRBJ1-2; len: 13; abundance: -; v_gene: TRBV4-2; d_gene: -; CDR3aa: CASSHEGALGYTF; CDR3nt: TGTGCCAGCAGCCACGAAGGGGCCCTGGGCTACACCTTC
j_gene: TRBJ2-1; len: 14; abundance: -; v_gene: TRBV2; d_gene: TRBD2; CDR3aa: CASSALAVYNEQFF; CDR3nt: TGTGCCAGCAGTGCGCTAGCGGTCTACAATGAGCAGTTCTTC
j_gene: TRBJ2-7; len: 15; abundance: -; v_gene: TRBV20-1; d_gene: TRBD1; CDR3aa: CSANLWTGTSYEQYF; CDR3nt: TGCAGTGCCAACCTTTGGACAGGGACCTCCTACGAGCAGTACTTC
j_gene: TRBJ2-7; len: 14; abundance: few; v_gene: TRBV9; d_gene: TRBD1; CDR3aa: CASSRQGTSYEQYF; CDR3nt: TGTGCCAGCAGCAGACAGGGGACCTCCTACGAGCAGTACTTC
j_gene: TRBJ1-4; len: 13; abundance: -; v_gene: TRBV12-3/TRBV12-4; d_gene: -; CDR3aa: CASSLDPGEKLFF; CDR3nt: TGTGCCAGCAGTCTTGATCCAGGCGAAAAACTGTTTTTT
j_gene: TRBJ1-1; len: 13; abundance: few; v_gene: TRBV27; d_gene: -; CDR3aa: CASSFVPNTEAFF; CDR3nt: TGTGCCAGCAGTTTCGTCCCGAACACTGAAGCTTTCTTT
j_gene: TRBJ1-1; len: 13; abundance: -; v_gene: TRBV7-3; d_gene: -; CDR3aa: CASSLRAETEAFF; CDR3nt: TGTGCCAGCAGCTTAAGGGCTGAGACTGAAGCTTTCTTT
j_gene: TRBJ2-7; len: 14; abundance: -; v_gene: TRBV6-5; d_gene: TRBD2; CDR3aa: CASTRAGDQYEQYF; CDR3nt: TGTGCCAGCACGCGAGCGGGGGACCAATACGAGCAGTACTTC
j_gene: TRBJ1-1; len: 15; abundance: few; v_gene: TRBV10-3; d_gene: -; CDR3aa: CAISPRGGMNTEAFF; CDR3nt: TGTGCCATCAGTCCTAGGGGGGGCATGAACACTGAAGCTTTCTTT
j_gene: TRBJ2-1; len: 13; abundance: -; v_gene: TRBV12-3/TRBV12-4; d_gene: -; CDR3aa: CASSRTNGNEQFF; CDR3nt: TGTGCCAGCAGCCGGACAAATGGCAATGAGCAGTTCTTC
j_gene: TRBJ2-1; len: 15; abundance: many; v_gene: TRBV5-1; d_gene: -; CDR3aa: CASSLGAGPYNEQFF; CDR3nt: TGCGCCAGCAGCTTGGGGGCGGGACCCTACAATGAGCAGTTCTTC
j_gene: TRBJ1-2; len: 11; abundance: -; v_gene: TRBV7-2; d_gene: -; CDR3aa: CASIYKRGYTF; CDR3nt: TGTGCCAGCATCTACAAGAGAGGCTACACCTTC
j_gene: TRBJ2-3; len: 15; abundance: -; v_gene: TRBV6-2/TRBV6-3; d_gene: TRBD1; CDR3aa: CASSYTGTGNRYAYF; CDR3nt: TGTGCCAGCAGTTACACCGGGACAGGGAATAGATACGCGTATTTT
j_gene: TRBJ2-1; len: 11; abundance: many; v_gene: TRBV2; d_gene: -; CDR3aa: CASSGYNEQFF; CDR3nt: TGTGCCAGCAGTGGGTACAATGAGCAGTTCTTC
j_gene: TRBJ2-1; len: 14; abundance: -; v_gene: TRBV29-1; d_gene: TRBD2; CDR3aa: CSGKWEGSYNEQFF; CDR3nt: TGCAGCGGAAAGTGGGAGGGCTCCTACAATGAGCAGTTCTTC
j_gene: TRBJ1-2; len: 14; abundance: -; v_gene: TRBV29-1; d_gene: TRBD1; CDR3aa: CSAGTGRGGYGYTF; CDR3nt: TGCAGCGCCGGGACAGGACGGGGGGGCTATGGCTACACCTTC
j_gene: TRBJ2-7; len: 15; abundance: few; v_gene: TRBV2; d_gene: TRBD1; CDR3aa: CASSPEGASPYEQYF; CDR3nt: TGTGCCAGCAGCCCCGAGGGGGCTAGCCCCTACGAGCAGTACTTC
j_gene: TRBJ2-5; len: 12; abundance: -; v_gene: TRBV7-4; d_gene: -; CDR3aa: CASSRQKETQYF; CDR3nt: TGTGCCAGCAGCCGGCAGAAGGAGACTCAGTACTTC
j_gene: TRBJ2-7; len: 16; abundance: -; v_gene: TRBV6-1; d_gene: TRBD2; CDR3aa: CASSQDLAGAYNEQYF; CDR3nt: TGTGCCAGCAGTCAGGATCTAGCGGGGGCCTACAATGAGCAGTACTTC
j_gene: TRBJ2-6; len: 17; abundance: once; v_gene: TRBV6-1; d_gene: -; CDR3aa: CASSGPRPNAGANVLTF; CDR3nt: TGTGCCAGCAGTGGTCCGAGACCCAATGCGGGGGCCAACGTCCTGACTTTC
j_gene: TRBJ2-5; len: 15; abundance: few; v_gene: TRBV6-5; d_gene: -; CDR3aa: CASSYSPNPQETQYF; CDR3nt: TGTGCCAGCAGTTACTCTCCCAACCCGCAAGAGACCCAGTACTTC
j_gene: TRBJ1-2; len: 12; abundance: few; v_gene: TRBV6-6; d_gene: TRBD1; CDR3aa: CASKEGAYGYTF; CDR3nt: TGTGCCTCCAAGGAGGGGGCATATGGCTACACCTTC
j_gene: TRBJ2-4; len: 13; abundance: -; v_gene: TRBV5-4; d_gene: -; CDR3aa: CASSLGQFDIQYF; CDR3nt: TGTGCCAGCAGCTTAGGACAGTTTGACATTCAGTACTTC
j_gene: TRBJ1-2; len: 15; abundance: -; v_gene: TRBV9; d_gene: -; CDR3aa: CASSVLGGDSDGYTF; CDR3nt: TGTGCCAGCAGCGTGCTGGGGGGTGACAGCGATGGCTACACCTTC
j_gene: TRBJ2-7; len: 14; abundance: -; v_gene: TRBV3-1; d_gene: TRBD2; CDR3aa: CASSHGGRGNEQYF; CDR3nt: TGTGCCAGCAGCCACGGCGGGAGGGGAAACGAGCAGTACTTC
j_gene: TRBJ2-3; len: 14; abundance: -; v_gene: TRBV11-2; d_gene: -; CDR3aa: CASSSVRQHRYAYF; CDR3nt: TGTGCCAGCAGCTCCGTACGACAGCACAGATACGCGTATTTT
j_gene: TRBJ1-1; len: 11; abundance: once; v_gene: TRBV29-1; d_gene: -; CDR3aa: CSVGAGIEAFF; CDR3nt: TGCAGCGTTGGGGCGGGGATTGAAGCTTTCTTT
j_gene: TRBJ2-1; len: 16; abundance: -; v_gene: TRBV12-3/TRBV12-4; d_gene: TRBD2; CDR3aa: CASNPGLAGGLNEQFF; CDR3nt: TGTGCCAGCAACCCGGGACTAGCGGGAGGGCTGAATGAGCAGTTCTTC
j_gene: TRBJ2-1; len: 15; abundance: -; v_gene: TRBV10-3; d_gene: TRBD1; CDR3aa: CAVSGPDRGYNEQFF; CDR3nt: TGTGCCGTCAGTGGTCCGGACAGGGGATACAATGAGCAGTTCTTC
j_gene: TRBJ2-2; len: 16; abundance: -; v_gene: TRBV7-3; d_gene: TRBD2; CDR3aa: CASSLTLAGGPGELFF; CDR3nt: TGTGCCAGCAGCTTAACCCTAGCGGGAGGGCCCGGGGAGCTGTTTTTT
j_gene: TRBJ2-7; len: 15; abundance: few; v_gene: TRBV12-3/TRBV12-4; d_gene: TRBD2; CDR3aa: CASSPGSGRLNEQYF; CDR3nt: TGTGCCAGCAGCCCCGGGAGCGGGAGGTTAAACGAGCAGTACTTC